The TCR beta chain described here comes from a study of T cell responses to AZD1222 COVID-19 vaccine. Regarding the study as a whole: Spike was spanned by vaccine-associated CD4 TCRs, with dominance at 160-218 and 743-854.

In the case of this clone: Its specificity is not known.

Sequencing was performed with immunoSEQ multiplex PCR; in TCRdb, only in-frame clones are kept and a portion is missing. In the table there are more than 140,000 clones, about 91% of which are singletons. Trimming took off 6 bases at V and 2 bases at J, with 14 bases between the two ends. This CDR3 is built from 14 residues. CDR1 and CDR2 (germline): MNHEY, SMNVEV (reference sequence). The chain recombines TRBV27 with TRBJ2-7, with D unresolved. The sequenced sample was peripheral blood, obtained on day 0 of AZD1222 vaccination. The sequence was collected from an adult in good health. The chain's CDR3 is CASSSLGLTYEQYF. In nucleotides, the CDR3 is TGTGCCAGCAGCTCCCTTGGGTTGACCTACGAGCAGTACTTC.